One and the same sample provided the 24 T cell receptor beta chains below, sequenced in a study of blood T cell repertoires in COVID-19. Clones were sequenced by immunoSEQ multiplex PCR, and TCRdb holds only the in-frame ones, with some missing. The data contain hundreds of thousands of clones, around 86% of them singletons. Specimen: PBMCs or T cells enriched from blood (not recorded which). These TCRs come from a man aged 30 to 45 who had recovered from COVID-19.

The V gene is TRBV28, the J gene TRBJ1-1, with 7 bases identical to TRBD1. The trim removed 2 bases at V and 11 bases at J, leaving 5 bases unmatched. The CDR3 consists of 12 residues. Germline lookup yields CDR1 MDHEN and CDR2 SYDVKM. CDR3: CASSLGQGQAFF. CDR3 coding DNA: TGTGCCAGCAGTTTAGGGCAGGGACAGGCTTTCTTT.

The chain joins TRBV11-3 to TRBJ2-1; unclear D gene. CDR1 is SGHNT, CDR2 YENEEA, per germline. Between the trimmed V and J ends, which lost 2 bases and 7 bases, there was a span of 9 bases. The CDR3 contains 13 residues. CDR3 loop: CASSLTTENEQFF. The CDR3 nucleotides are TGTGCCAGCAGCTTAACGACTGAAAATGAGCAGTTCTTC.

V usage is TRBV5-1 and J usage is TRBJ1-1; no definite D call. Trimming left V 2 bases short and J 0 bases short, with 14 bases between. Germline V lookup: CDR1 SGHRS, CDR2 YFSETQ. The CDR3 length is 16 residues. DNA of the CDR3: TGCGCCAGCAGCTTCGGTTTCACGGGGATGAACACTGAAGCTTTCTTT. It codes for CASSFGFTGMNTEAFF.

V usage is TRBV11-2 and J usage is TRBJ1-5; TRBD1 aligns across 8 bases. There are 15 residues in the CDR3. CDR1 is SGHAT, CDR2 FQNNGV, per germline. J lost 0 bases, V lost 5 bases, and 3 bases had no gene match. The CDR3 DNA reads TGTGCCAGCAGCCCCACAGGGGGTAGCAATCAGCCCCAGCATTTT. Translating gives CASSPTGGSNQPQHF.

The DNA for the CDR3 is TGTGCCATCAGGGGGGACAGGGCAGATAATTCACCCCTCCACTTT. Protein: CAIRGDRADNSPLHF. The rearrangement joins TRBV10-3 to TRBJ1-6, with 9 bases fitting TRBD1. Germline V gives CDR1 ENHRY, CDR2 SYGVKD. This CDR3 region has 15 residues. Unmatched junction bases numbered 5, after V lost 6 bases and J lost 5 bases.

The genes are TRBV5-1 and TRBJ2-2, with TRBD2 identical over 11 bases. The CDR3 runs 20 residues. The V gene end was trimmed by 4 bases and the J gene end by 1 base; junction bases not matched to a gene: 15. Germline CDR1 reads SGHRS; CDR2 reads YFSETQ. CDR3 protein: CASSPGIMRLAGRNTGELFF. Here the CDR3 DNA reads TGCGCCAGCAGCCCTGGTATAATGAGACTAGCGGGAAGGAACACCGGGGAGCTGTTTTTT.

This chain uses TRBV2 with TRBJ1-2; 9 nucleotides line up with TRBD1. The CDR3 runs 13 residues. V gave up 4 bases and J gave up 4 bases; unmatched junction bases: 1. Germline values: CDR1 SNHLY, CDR2 FYNNEI. Here the CDR3 reads CASSGQGVYGYTF. In DNA form, the CDR3 reads TGTGCCAGCAGTGGACAGGGGGTCTATGGCTACACCTTC.

A note on this clone: Other nucleotide sequences in the sample specify the same CDR3. The V call is TRBV6-5, the J call TRBJ1-1; 8 bases line up with TRBD1. V was pared by 0 bases and J by 6 bases, with 6 bases of the junction left unmatched. The CDR3 spans 15 residues. Germline CDR1 and CDR2: MNHEY and SVGAGI. The CDR3 nucleotides read TGTGCCAGCAGTTACTCTCAGGGGGCAAGAGCTGAAGCTTTCTTT. Amino acid sequence: CASSYSQGARAEAFF.

The chain recombines TRBV19 with TRBJ1-2; 8 positions agree with TRBD1. This CDR3 comprises 15 residues. The trim removed 2 bases at V and 5 bases at J, leaving 7 bases unmatched. Germline V gives CDR1 LNHDA, CDR2 SQIVND (reference sequence). DNA for the CDR3: TGTGCCAGTAGTATATCAGCGACAGGGGCGTATGGCTACACCTTC. Amino acids: CASSISATGAYGYTF.

The chain couples TRBV24-1 to TRBJ2-3; 13 nucleotides align to TRBD2. Germline lookup yields CDR1 KGHDR and CDR2 SFDVKD. This CDR3 has 19 residues. V gave up 3 bases and J gave up 0 bases; unmatched junction bases: 8. CDR3 sequence: CATSDLLAGGPSSTDTQYF. CDR3 bases: TGTGCCACCAGTGATCTACTAGCGGGAGGGCCCAGTAGCACAGATACGCAGTATTTT.

The chain uses TRBV5-4 and TRBJ1-4; possibly TRBD1 for D (6 bases). This CDR3 contains 15 residues. Per the germline V gene, CDR1 is SGHNT and CDR2 is YYREEE (reference sequence). V lost 0 bases and J 8 bases, leaving 14 bases between the germline ends. The CDR3 protein is CASSLGGRSWEKLFF. In DNA form, the CDR3 reads TGTGCCAGCAGCTTGGGGGGGCGGTCCTGGGAAAAACTGTTTTTT. The variable domain in full, completed from reference TRBV5-4 and TRBJ1-4, reads ETGVTQSPTHLIKTRGQQVTLRCSSQSGHNTVSWYQQALGQGPQFIFQYYREEENGRGNFPPRFSGLQFPNYSSELNVNALELDDSALYLCASSLGGRSWEKLFFGSGTQLSVL.

This sequence joins TRBV5-1 and TRBJ1-4; 11 bases align to TRBD1. V trimming: 2 bases; J trimming: 7 bases; junction bases outside the gene matches: 4. Germline V gene data show CDR1 as SGHRS and CDR2 as YFSETQ. The CDR3 loop spans 15 amino acids. CDR3 nucleotide sequence: TGCGCCAGCAGCTTAAGGACAGGGGGCTCTGAAAAACTGTTTTTT. Translating it yields CASSLRTGGSEKLFF.

The chain has TRBV11-2 and TRBJ1-2; possible D gene TRBD1, 5 bases. The length of the CDR3 is 13 residues. Trimming removed 3 bases from V and 2 bases from J, with 7 bases in between. CDR1 is SGHAT and CDR2 is FQNNGV in the germline V gene. DNA of the CDR3: TGTGCCAGCAGCTTGGGGGGGAACTATGGCTACACCTTC. Protein: CASSLGGNYGYTF.

This chain connects TRBV29-1 to TRBJ1-2; no clear D gene. Germline-derived CDR1 and CDR2 are SQVTM and ANQGSEA. The CDR3 length is 12 residues. V dropped 1 base and J dropped 3 bases, with 6 bases sitting between them. The CDR3 DNA reads as TGCAGCGTTGAAGGCCAGGACTATGGCTACACCTTC. This codes for CSVEGQDYGYTF.

The chain joins TRBV11-1 to TRBJ2-2; 7 nucleotides match TRBD1. After removal of 5 bases from V and 1 base from J, the junction contained 4 bases not matched to a gene. Germline V gene data show CDR1 as SGHAT and CDR2 as FQDESV (reference sequence). This CDR3 region has 15 residues. The CDR3 sequence is CASSQGTVNTGELFF. DNA of the CDR3: TGTGCCAGCAGCCAAGGGACAGTGAACACCGGGGAGCTGTTTTTT.

Only one count was recorded for this clone. V usage is TRBV6-5 and J usage is TRBJ2-7, with 9 nucleotides matching TRBD1. Trimming removed 5 bases from V and 3 bases from J; junction bases left unmatched: 8. The CDR3 is made up of 15 amino acids. Germline V lookup: CDR1 MNHEY, CDR2 SVGAGI. In nucleotides, the CDR3 is TGTGCCAGCAGTCTCGGACAGGGGAGGGGCTACGAGCAGTACTTC. Amino acid sequence: CASSLGQGRGYEQYF.

The chain employs TRBV30 and TRBJ1-6; D uncertain. V was clipped by 4 bases and J by 18 bases, with 19 bases between them. The CDR3 runs 12 residues. The germline CDR1 and CDR2 sequences are GTSNPN and SVGIG (reference sequence). The CDR3 nucleotides read TGTGCCTGGACTGAGGCTTCGGTCGGCCCCCACTTT. Protein sequence: CAWTEASVGPHF. The full variable domain, in which reference TRBV30 and TRBJ1-6 provide the parts outside the CDR3, is SQTIHQWPATLVQPVGSPLSLECTVEGTSNPNLYWYRQAAGRGLQLLFYSVGIGQISSEVPQNLSASRPQDRQFILSSKKLLLSDSGFYLCAWTEASVGPHFGNGTRLTVT.

V and J are TRBV3-1 (or the pseudogene TRBV3-2) and TRBJ1-3; the D gene is possibly TRBD1 (5 bases). Germline lookup yields CDR1 LGHDT and CDR2 YNNKEL (reference sequence). Trimming removed 0 bases at V and 2 bases at J, with 11 bases between. The CDR3 covers 16 residues. CDR3 protein: CASSQDPGWPGNTIYF. CDR3 nucleotides: TGTGCCAGCAGCCAAGACCCAGGGTGGCCTGGAAACACCATATATTTT.

This chain connects TRBV7-8 to TRBJ2-5; tentative D call: TRBD1 (5 bases). Trimming pared 5 bases from V and 3 bases from J, leaving 10 bases between. This CDR3 has 13 amino acids. Germline CDR1 and CDR2: SGHVS and FQNEAQ. The CDR3 reads CASSPPREETQYF. The CDR3 DNA sequence: TGTGCCAGCAGCCCACCCAGGGAAGAGACCCAGTACTTC.

The gene calls are TRBV6-5 and TRBJ1-5, with D possibly being TRBD1 (6 bases). CDR1 is MNHEY and CDR2 is SVGAGI in the germline V gene. Trimming left V 6 bases short and J 7 bases short, with 16 bases between. CDR3 size: 14 residues. In nucleotides, the CDR3 is TGTGCCAGCAGCACCAGGGGAAGGGGACAGCCCCAGCATTTT. It codes for CASSTRGRGQPQHF.

The J gene is TRBJ1-6, the V gene TRBV5-1; 7 bases are a match to TRBD1. The V gene end was trimmed by 0 bases and the J gene end by 5 bases; junction bases not matched to a gene: 5. CDR3 length equals 16 residues. Germline loops: CDR1 SGHRS, CDR2 YFSETQ. CDR3 sequence (DNA): TGCGCCAGCAGCTTGGGTCCGGGACAGAATAATTCACCCCTCCACTTT. Its translation is CASSLGPGQNNSPLHF.

The chain is built from TRBV11-1 and TRBJ2-7; D is possibly TRBD1 (6 bases). Trimming left V 4 bases short and J 2 bases short, with 12 bases between. The CDR3 has 14 residues. CDR1 SGHAT and CDR2 FQDESV come from the germline V gene (reference sequence). The DNA for the CDR3 is TGTGCCAGCAGCTCATACAGGGAGCCCTACGAGCAGTACTTC. This translates into CASSSYREPYEQYF.

This clone was observed once. The chain uses TRBV11-2 and TRBJ2-3, with 13 bases matching TRBD2. With V trimmed by 7 bases and J by 2 bases, 6 bases remained unmatched. The CDR3 sequence is 16 residues long. In germline, CDR1 is SGHAT, CDR2 FQNNGV. The CDR3 region is CASKGTSGTHTDTQYF. DNA of the CDR3: TGTGCCAGCAAAGGGACTAGCGGGACCCACACAGATACGCAGTATTTT.

V gene TRBV5-6 combines with J gene TRBJ1-5, with 7 bases that match TRBD1. The V segment lost 1 base and the J segment 2 bases; nucleotides outside the gene matches: 6. Per the germline V gene, CDR1 is SGHDT and CDR2 is YYEEEE. CDR3 length: 16 residues. CDR3 nucleotides: TGTGCCAGCAGCTTGTACAGGGGAAAGGGCAATCAGCCCCAGCATTTT. Translation: CASSLYRGKGNQPQHF. The full variable domain, completed using reference TRBV5-6 and TRBJ1-5, is DAGVTQSPTHLIKTRGQQVTLRCSPKSGHDTVSWYQQALGQGPQFIFQYYEEEERQRGNFPDRFSGHQFPNYSSELNVNALLLGDSALYLCASSLYRGKGNQPQHFGDGTRLSIL.